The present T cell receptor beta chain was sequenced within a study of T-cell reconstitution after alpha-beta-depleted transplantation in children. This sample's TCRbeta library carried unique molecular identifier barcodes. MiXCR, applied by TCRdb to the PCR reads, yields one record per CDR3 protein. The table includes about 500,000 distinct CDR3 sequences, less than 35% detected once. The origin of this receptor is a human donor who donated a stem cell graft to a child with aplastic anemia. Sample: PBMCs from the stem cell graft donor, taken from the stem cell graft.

CDR3 residues: CASSPSDRIYDYGYTF. The DNA of the CDR3 is TGTGCCAGCTCGCCTTCGGACAGGATATATGACTATGGCTACACCTTC. The gene calls are TRBV18 and TRBJ1-2, with 7 nucleotides matching TRBD1. The CDR3 length is 16 residues. Per the germline V gene, CDR1 is KGHSH and CDR2 is LQKENI. With 6 bases clipped from V and 3 bases from J, the junction kept 13 bases outside the gene matches.